The 9 T cell receptor beta chains below were found in one sample sequenced in a study of blood T cell repertoires in COVID-19 (dated by TCRdb to 2018 to 2021). The protocol used for the library was the immunoSEQ multiplex PCR assay. As stored in TCRdb, this immuneACCESS dataset retains in-frame rearrangements with V and J assigned. A fraction of the clones does not appear; measured against another copy, unresolved V genes explain less than half of the discrepancy, and the remainder lacks a known reason. Present in this sample are 25,000 to 35,000 clones, around 80% of which were seen just once. Approximately 46% of the sample is in the top ten clones. The sequenced sample consisted of peripheral blood. The origin of the receptors is a woman of 80 years or more with acute or convalescent COVID-19.

The chain links TRBV6-5 to TRBJ1-6; possibly TRBD1 for D (6 bases). The germline CDR1 and CDR2 sequences are MNHEY and SVGAGI. CDR3 size: 14 residues. Between the trimmed V and J ends, which lost 6 bases and 2 bases, there was a span of 8 bases. In nucleotides, the CDR3 is TGTGCCAGCAGGCAGGGGACCTATAATTCACCCCTCCACTTT. Translating gives CASRQGTYNSPLHF.

This chain uses TRBV3-1 (or the pseudogene TRBV3-2) with TRBJ2-2; no definite D call. The germline V and J ends were trimmed by 11 bases and 0 bases, with 10 bases remaining between them. In germline, CDR1 is LGHDT, CDR2 YNNKEL (reference sequence). The CDR3 loop spans 13 amino acids. CDR3: CAPSAANTGELFF. For the CDR3, the DNA is TGTGCCCCGAGTGCCGCGAACACCGGGGAGCTGTTTTTT.

The genes are TRBV12-3 or TRBV12-4 and TRBJ1-3; D gene uncertain. Trimming removed 3 bases at V and 4 bases at J, with 7 bases between. This CDR3 contains 13 residues. CDR3 nucleotide sequence: TGTGCCAGCAGTTTCCTCTCCGGAAACACCATATATTTT. It specifies CASSFLSGNTIYF.

This clone is a singleton in its sample. This chain uses TRBV7-2 with TRBJ2-7, with 14 nucleotides matching TRBD2. Germline CDR1 is SGHTA and CDR2 is FQGNSA. With V trimmed by 5 bases and J by 5 bases, 14 bases remained unmatched. The CDR3 has 18 amino acids. The CDR3 region has the DNA TGTGCCAGCAGCCTTACTCCCGGGACTAGCGGGAGAGGCAACGAGCAGTACTTC. Its protein is CASSLTPGTSGRGNEQYF. Full variable domain (rest looked up from reference TRBV7-2 and TRBJ2-7): GAGVSQSPSNKVTEKGKDVELRCDPISGHTALYWYRQSLGQGLEFLIYFQGNSAPDKSGLPSDRFSAERTGGSVSTLTIQRTQQEDSAVYLCASSLTPGTSGRGNEQYFGPGTRLTVT.

The rearrangement joins TRBV28 to TRBJ1-1; possibly TRBD1 for D (6 bases). The CDR3 consists of 14 residues. Looked up from germline, CDR1 is MDHEN and CDR2 is SYDVKM. The V and J ends lost 5 bases and 3 bases respectively, with 13 bases between them. CDR3 loop: CASSLGQSYTEAFF. As DNA, the CDR3 is TGTGCCAGCAGTCTGGGACAAAGTTACACTGAAGCTTTCTTT.

The chain employs TRBV7-2 and TRBJ2-7, with 8 bases that match TRBD1. V was pared by 3 bases and J by 3 bases, with 4 bases of the junction left unmatched. The CDR3 consists of 14 residues. CDR1 and CDR2 from the germline V gene are SGHTA and FQGNSA. The CDR3 coding sequence is TGTGCCAGCAGCTTCGACAGGGGAAACTACGAGCAGTACTTC. This codes for CASSFDRGNYEQYF.

J is TRBJ2-2 and V is TRBV19, with 11 positions matching TRBD2. The V gene end was trimmed by 4 bases and the J gene end by 5 bases; junction bases not matched to a gene: 6. Germline values: CDR1 LNHDA, CDR2 SQIVND (reference sequence). CDR3 length: 16 residues. CDR3 residues: CASSTSSGGWTGELFF. The CDR3 bases are TGTGCCAGTAGTACCTCTAGCGGGGGGTGGACCGGGGAGCTGTTTTTT.

The chain has TRBV6-5 and TRBJ1-4; perhaps TRBD1 as D (6 bases). CDR3 length: 13 residues. The germline gives CDR1 MNHEY, CDR2 SVGAGI. V was cut by 0 bases and J by 9 bases, with 8 bases left in between. CDR3 bases: TGTGCCAGCAGTTACTCGCAGGGGCAAAAACTGTTTTTT. It encodes CASSYSQGQKLFF.

The chain combines TRBV18 with TRBJ2-1, with a tentative D call TRBD1 (6 bases). Germline CDR1 KGHSH, CDR2 LQKENI. Trimming took 3 bases from V and 4 from J, leaving 13 bases between them. This CDR3 region has 15 residues. In nucleotides, the CDR3 is TGTGCCAGCTCACCTCTCACAGGGCGGTACAATGAGCAGTTCTTC. Residues: CASSPLTGRYNEQFF.